The next 4 T cell receptor beta chains were all read from a single sample in a study of monozygotic twins with inflammatory bowel disease (dated by TCRdb to the late 2010s). The method behind the library was 5' RACE. Instrument on record: Illumina HiSeq 2500. TCRdb reprocessed the raw reads; every CDR3 protein sequence is a single record, and DNA is not supplied. The table kept for this sample lists about 150,000 distinct CDR3 sequences. The top ten clonotypes cover 1.2% of the sample. The specimen sequenced was blood. These receptors all come from a human donor with ulcerative colitis or Crohn's disease, or a healthy co-twin of an affected twin (not recorded which).

This rearrangement joins TRBV19 to TRBJ1-4. This CDR3 region has 18 residues. The germline V gene has CDR1 LNHDA and CDR2 SQIVND (reference sequence). The CDR3 sequence: CASRLGLPRGTTNEKLFF.

This sequence joins TRBV11-1 and TRBJ1-1; TCRdb's D gene call, TRBD1, goes unchecked for lack of DNA. CDR1 is SGHAT, CDR2 FQDESV, per germline (reference sequence). The CDR3 has 13 residues. CDR3 sequence reads: CASSLQGGLGAFF.

This CDR3 reads CASSISRQTTNEKLFF. This chain links TRBV19 with TRBJ1-4. Per the germline V gene, CDR1 is LNHDA and CDR2 is SQIVND (reference sequence). The CDR3 totals 16 residues.

The chain couples TRBV14 to TRBJ2-4; TCRdb indicates TRBD1, and absent DNA this call remains unverified. This CDR3 is built from 13 residues. CDR1 and CDR2 (germline): SGHDN, FVKESK. The CDR3 sequence: CASSLPGGNIQYF.